The 7 T cell receptor beta chains in this list originate from one sample, sequenced in a study of CD8 T cells in ankylosing spondylitis. TCRdb re-called the 5' RACE reads with MiXCR, one entry per CDR3 protein. The repertoire holds about 240,000 distinct CDR3 sequences, with about 10% as singletons. What was sequenced was blood, either unsorted or a sorted T cell fraction (not recorded which). All receptors come from a male donor with ankylosing spondylitis or in good health (not recorded which).

The gene calls are TRBV5-1 and TRBJ2-1, with 7 bases aligning to TRBD1. The germline CDR1 and CDR2 sequences are SGHRS and YFSETQ. The J segment lost 10 bases and the V segment lost 0 bases, leaving 16 bases of the junction unmatched. CDR3 length equals 17 residues. The DNA of the CDR3 is TGCGCCAGCAGCTTGGGTACCGGGACAGCTCCCTACGACGAGCAGTTCTTC. It codes for CASSLGTGTAPYDEQFF. The whole variable domain, remainder taken from reference TRBV5-1 and TRBJ2-1, is KAGVTQTPRYLIKTRGQQVTLSCSPISGHRSVSWYQQTPGQGLQFLFEYFSETQRNKGNFPGRFSGRQFSNSRSEMNVSTLELGDSALYLCASSLGTGTAPYDEQFFGPGTRLTVL.

This clonotype was seen repeatedly, ten times or more. The chain joins TRBV10-3 to TRBJ2-7, with D perhaps TRBD1 (6 bases). The CDR3 is 14 residues long. From germline, CDR1 is ENHRY and CDR2 SYGVKD. V shed 2 bases and J shed 7 bases, with 15 bases lying between them. This CDR3 is CAISELWSQGEQYF. DNA of the CDR3: TGTGCCATCAGTGAGCTCTGGTCGCAGGGGGAGCAGTACTTC.

This clonotype was detected many times. The V call is TRBV5-1, the J call TRBJ2-1; 9 bases agree with TRBD2. V was clipped by 0 bases and J by 6 bases; unmatched bases: 19. CDR3 size: 20 residues. The germline CDR1 and CDR2 sequences are SGHRS and YFSETQ. CDR3 nucleotides: TGCGCCAGCAGCTTGGAGGATGAGGGACTAGCTCCCTCCTCGTTCAATGAGCAGTTCTTC. As protein: CASSLEDEGLAPSSFNEQFF.

DNA of the CDR3: TGTGCCAGCAGGAGGGGACAAACTGAAGCTTTCTTT. It translates to CASRRGQTEAFF. The chain joins TRBV2 to TRBJ1-1, with D possibly being TRBD1 (6 bases). V was cut by 6 bases and J by 5 bases, with 10 bases left in between. Germline V CDR1 and CDR2: SNHLY, FYNNEI. CDR3 length: 12 amino acids.

Comments on this clonotype: The junction differs from germline at one of its ends, possibly a read error. The CDR3 reads CGSSGWAGSGETQYF. In DNA form, the CDR3 reads TGCGGCAGCAGTGGCTGGGCCGGGTCTGGGGAGACCCAGTACTTC. This chain links TRBV10-2 with TRBJ2-5; D uncertain. This CDR3 comprises 15 residues. Germline V lookup: CDR1 WSHSY, CDR2 SAAADI.

V gene TRBV7-2 combines with J gene TRBJ2-7; 9 bases align to TRBD2. Trimming at V came to 3 bases and at J to 0 bases, leaving 9 bases not matched to a gene. CDR3 length: 17 residues. Germline V lookup: CDR1 SGHTA, CDR2 FQGNSA. The CDR3 sequence is CASSFPLAGGPSYEQYF. In DNA, the CDR3 is TGTGCCAGCAGCTTCCCTCTCGCGGGAGGGCCCTCCTACGAGCAGTACTTC.

This clonotype was counted a few times. The genes are TRBV7-2 and TRBJ2-3; 12 bases map to TRBD2. CDR1 is SGHTA, CDR2 FQGNSA, per germline. V gave up 5 bases and J gave up 14 bases; unmatched junction bases: 11. CDR3 length: 14 residues. CDR3: CASSPRLAGVLGYF. In nucleotides, the CDR3 is TGTGCCAGCAGCCCTCGACTAGCGGGGGTGTTGGGGTATTTT.